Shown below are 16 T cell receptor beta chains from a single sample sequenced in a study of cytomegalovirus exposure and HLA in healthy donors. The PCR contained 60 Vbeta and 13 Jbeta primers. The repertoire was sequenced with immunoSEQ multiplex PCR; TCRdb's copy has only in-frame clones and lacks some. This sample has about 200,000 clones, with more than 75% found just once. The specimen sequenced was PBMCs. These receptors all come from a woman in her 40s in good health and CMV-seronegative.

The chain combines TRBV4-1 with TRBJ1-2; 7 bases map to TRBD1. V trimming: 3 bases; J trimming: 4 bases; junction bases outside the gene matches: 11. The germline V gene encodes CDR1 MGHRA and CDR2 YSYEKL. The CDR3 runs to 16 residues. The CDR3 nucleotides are TGCGCCAGCAGCCACGTAACAGGGGCAAAAGTCTATGGCTACACCTTC. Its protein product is CASSHVTGAKVYGYTF.

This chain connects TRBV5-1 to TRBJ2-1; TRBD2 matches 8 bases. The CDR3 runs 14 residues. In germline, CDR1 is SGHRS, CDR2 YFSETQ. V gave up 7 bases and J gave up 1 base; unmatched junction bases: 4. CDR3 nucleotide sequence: TGCGCCAGCGGGGGGACTAGTTCCTACAATGAGCAGTTCTTC. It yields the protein CASGGTSSYNEQFF.

This chain's CDR3 is CASSPTGSEAFF. CDR3 in DNA: TGTGCCAGCAGTCCAACAGGGAGTGAAGCTTTCTTT. This chain connects TRBV14 to TRBJ1-1, with a weak D call TRBD1 (6 bases). V dropped 6 bases and J dropped 7 bases, with 12 bases sitting between them. Germline assignment: CDR1 SGHDN and CDR2 FVKESK. The CDR3 contains 12 residues.

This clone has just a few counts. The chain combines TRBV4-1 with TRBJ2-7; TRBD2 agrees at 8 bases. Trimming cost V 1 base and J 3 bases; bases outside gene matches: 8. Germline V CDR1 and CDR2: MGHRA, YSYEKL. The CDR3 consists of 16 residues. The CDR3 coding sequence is TGCGCCAGCAGCCAAGGGGGTGCGGGACTAGACTACGAGCAGTACTTC. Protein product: CASSQGGAGLDYEQYF.

This chain's CDR3 is CAGRTASSYEQYF. The DNA of the CDR3 is TGTGCCGGTCGGACAGCAAGCTCCTACGAGCAGTACTTC. This chain uses TRBV6-1 with TRBJ2-5, with D possibly being TRBD1 (6 bases). The J call may be wrong; the DNA end is better matched by TRBJ2-7. The germline V gene encodes CDR1 MNHNS and CDR2 SASEGT. This CDR3 is 13 amino acids long.

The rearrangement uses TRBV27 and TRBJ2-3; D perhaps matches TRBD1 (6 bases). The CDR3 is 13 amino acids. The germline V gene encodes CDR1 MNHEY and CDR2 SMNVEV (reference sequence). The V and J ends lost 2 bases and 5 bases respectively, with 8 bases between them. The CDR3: CASSLQGQDTQYF. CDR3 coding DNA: TGTGCCAGCAGTTTACAGGGGCAAGATACGCAGTATTTT.

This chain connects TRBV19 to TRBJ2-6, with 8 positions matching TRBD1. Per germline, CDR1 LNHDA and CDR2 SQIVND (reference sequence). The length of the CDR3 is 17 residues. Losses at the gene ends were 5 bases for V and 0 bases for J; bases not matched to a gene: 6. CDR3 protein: CASSPGTGSSGANVLTF. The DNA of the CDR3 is TGTGCCAGTAGTCCCGGGACAGGTAGCTCTGGGGCCAACGTCCTGACTTTC.

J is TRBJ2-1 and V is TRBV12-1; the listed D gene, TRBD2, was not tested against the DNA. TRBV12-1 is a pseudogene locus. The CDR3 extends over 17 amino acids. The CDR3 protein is CASSRRDSPSLYNEQFF. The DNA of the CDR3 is TGTGCCAGCAGCCGTCGGGACTCCCCTTCCCTCTACAATGAGCAGTTCTTC.

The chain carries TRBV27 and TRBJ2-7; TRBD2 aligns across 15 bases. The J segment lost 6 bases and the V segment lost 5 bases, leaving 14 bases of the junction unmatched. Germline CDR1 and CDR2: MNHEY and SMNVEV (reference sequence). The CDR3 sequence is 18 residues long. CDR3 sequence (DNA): TGTGCCAGCAGTCGCAAGCCAAGCGGACTAGCGGGAGGGAGCGAGCAGTACTTC. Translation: CASSRKPSGLAGGSEQYF.

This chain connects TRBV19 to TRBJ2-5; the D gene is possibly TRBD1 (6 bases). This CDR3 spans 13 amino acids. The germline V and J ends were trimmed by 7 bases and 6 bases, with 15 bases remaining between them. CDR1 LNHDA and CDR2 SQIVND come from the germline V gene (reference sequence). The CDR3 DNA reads TGTGCCAGTAAGGGGGATCTGACGAAGACCCAGTACTTC. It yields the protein CASKGDLTKTQYF.

The CDR3: CASSSRTGGWTEAFF. DNA of the CDR3: TGTGCCAGCAGCTCACGAACAGGGGGCTGGACTGAAGCTTTCTTT. V usage is TRBV7-8 and J usage is TRBJ1-1; 9 bases match TRBD1. This CDR3 comprises 15 residues. With V trimmed by 4 bases and J by 5 bases, 8 bases remained unmatched. Germline assignment: CDR1 SGHVS and CDR2 FQNEAQ.

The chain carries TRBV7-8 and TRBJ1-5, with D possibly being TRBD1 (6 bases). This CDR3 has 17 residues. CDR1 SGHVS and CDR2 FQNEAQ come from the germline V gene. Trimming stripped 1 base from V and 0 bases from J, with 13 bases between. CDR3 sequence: CASSLVSRGFSNQPQHF. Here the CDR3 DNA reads TGTGCCAGCAGCTTAGTTTCGAGGGGGTTTAGCAATCAGCCCCAGCATTTT.

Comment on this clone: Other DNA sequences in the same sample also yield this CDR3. The CDR3 loop reads CASSFHTDTQYF. Here the CDR3 DNA reads TGTGCCAGCAGCTTCCACACAGATACGCAGTATTTT. V usage is TRBV7-9 and J usage is TRBJ2-3, with D unresolved. Germline V gene lookup returns CDR1 SEHNR and CDR2 FQNEAQ (reference sequence). The CDR3 length is 12 residues. V shed 3 bases and J shed 2 bases, with 3 bases lying between them. Supplemented by reference TRBV7-9 and TRBJ2-3, the full variable domain reads DTGVSQNPRHKITKRGQNVTFRCDPISEHNRLYWYRQTLGQGPEFLTYFQNEAQLEKSRLLSDRFSAERPKGSFSTLEIQRTEQGDSAMYLCASSFHTDTQYFGPGTRLTVL.

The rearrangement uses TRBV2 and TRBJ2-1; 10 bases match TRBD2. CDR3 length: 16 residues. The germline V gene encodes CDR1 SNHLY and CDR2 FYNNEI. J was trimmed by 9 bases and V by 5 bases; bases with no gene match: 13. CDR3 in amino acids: CASSSTWLAGVGEQFF. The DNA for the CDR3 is TGTGCCAGCAGTTCCACGTGGCTAGCGGGAGTGGGTGAGCAGTTCTTC.

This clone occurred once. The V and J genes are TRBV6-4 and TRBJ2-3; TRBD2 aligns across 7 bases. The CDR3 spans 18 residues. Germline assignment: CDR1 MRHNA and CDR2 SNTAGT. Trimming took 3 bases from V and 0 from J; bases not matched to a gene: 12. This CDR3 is CASSEIRPLADSTDTQYF. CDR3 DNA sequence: TGTGCCAGCAGTGAGATCCGCCCCCTAGCGGATAGCACAGATACGCAGTATTTT.

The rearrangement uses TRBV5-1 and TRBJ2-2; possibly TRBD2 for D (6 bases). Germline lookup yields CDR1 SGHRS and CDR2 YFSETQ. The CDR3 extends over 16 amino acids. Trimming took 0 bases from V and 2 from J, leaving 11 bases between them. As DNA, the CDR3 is TGCGCCAGCAGCTTGGGAGGAGGGATAAACACCGGGGAGCTGTTTTTT. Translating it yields CASSLGGGINTGELFF.